This T cell receptor beta chain originates from a study of identical twins. Study-wide points: The study based its conclusions on cross-sectional statistical analysis and did not follow the same donors. Zero-insertion findings could be partly confounded by invariant cells (MAIT and iNKT cells).

Each cDNA held unique molecular identifiers, and template switching gave it a universal primer site. One entry per CDR3 protein results from TCRdb running MiXCR on the 5' RACE reads. This sample has 350,000 to 600,000 distinct CDR3 sequences, with more than 13% found just once. With regard to this clonotype: Its cognate antigen is unknown.

CDR1 and CDR2 (germline): SEHNR, FQNEAQ (reference sequence). The CDR3 spans 15 residues. Deletions cut 0 bases from V and 2 bases from J, with 8 bases between. These data were also reused for a study on yellow fever vaccine responses in identical twins. According to that study: The authors reported partly convergent, partly personalized vaccine responses in identical twins.

Sequencing was done on a sample of CD4+ T cells sorted from blood. This chain links TRBV7-9 with TRBJ1-5; D unclear. This TCR came from a woman aged 18-35 years in good health. The chain's CDR3 is CASSLAGEGNQPQHF. CDR3 nucleotides: TGTGCCAGCAGCTTAGCCGGGGAAGGCAATCAGCCCCAGCATTTT. Combining the CDR3 with reference TRBV7-9 and TRBJ1-5 gives the whole variable domain DTGVSQNPRHKITKRGQNVTFRCDPISEHNRLYWYRQTLGQGPEFLTYFQNEAQLEKSRLLSDRFSAERPKGSFSTLEIQRTEQGDSAMYLCASSLAGEGNQPQHFGDGTRLSIL.